These T cell receptor beta chains were read from a single sample in a study of blood T cell repertoires in COVID-19. Repertoires were generated with immunoSEQ multiplex PCR, while TCRdb's copy carries only in-frame clones and drops some. The sample records 200,000 to 300,000 clones, around 87% being singletons. Sequenced input: peripheral blood. These receptors came from a woman aged 60-70 years with COVID-19, enrolled during active disease. Both conserved end residues are part of each CDR3. Fields, in order: V gene, D gene, J gene, clone size, CDR3 DNA, CDR3 protein. The D gene is left open where the match is weak. The size of a clone is reported for some rows only, either as once, few or many, or as a class for expanded clones.

TRBV19	TRBD1	TRBJ1-5	NA	TGTGCCAGTAGCGTTGGACAGGGAGGCAATCAGCCCCAGCATTTT	CASSVGQGGNQPQHF
TRBV6-2/TRBV6-3	NA	TRBJ1-2	many	TGTGCCAGCAGTTTGCAGGGGATTAACTATGGCTACACCTTC	CASSLQGINYGYTF
TRBV6-5	TRBD2	TRBJ2-5	NA	TGTGCCAGCAAGAAGGTCCTAGCGGGAGGAGAGACCCAGTACTTC	CASKKVLAGGETQYF
TRBV18	NA	TRBJ2-3	once	TGTGCCAGCGGACAGAACACAGATACGCAGTATTTT	CASGQNTDTQYF
TRBV5-4	NA	TRBJ2-3	NA	TGTGCCAGCAGCAGAACCGGGACTGGCGATACGCAGTATTTT	CASSRTGTGDTQYF
TRBV19	TRBD1	TRBJ1-2	NA	TGTGCCAGTAGTATGGGGCCACAGGGGGCGCGTGGCTACACCTTC	CASSMGPQGARGYTF
TRBV9	NA	TRBJ2-3	few	TGTGCCAGCAGCCCACAACTAGGAGCAGATACGCAGTATTTT	CASSPQLGADTQYF
TRBV7-6	NA	TRBJ2-5	NA	TGTGCCAGCAGCTTAGCCGGGGAGACCCAGTACTTC	CASSLAGETQYF
TRBV24-1	NA	TRBJ2-2	NA	TGTGCCACCAGTGATCCCCATGTAAGGGGAGGGCTGTTTTTT	CATSDPHVRGGLFF
TRBV6-6	NA	TRBJ2-7	NA	TGTGCCAGCAGCCGGGTGGGCGAGCAGTACTTC	CASSRVGEQYF
TRBV7-2	TRBD1	TRBJ1-1	NA	TGTGCCAGCAGCTTGCGCCACAGACAGGGCGCTGAAGCTTTCTTT	CASSLRHRQGAEAFF
TRBV5-1	NA	TRBJ1-1	NA	TGCGCCAGCAGCAATGTTTTAGGACAGCTAAACACTGAAGCTTTCTTT	CASSNVLGQLNTEAFF
TRBV4-3	NA	TRBJ1-2	NA	TGCGCCAGCAGCCAGATGCACGGTTATTCCAACTATGGCTACACCTTC	CASSQMHGYSNYGYTF
TRBV5-1	TRBD1	TRBJ1-4	once	TGCGCCAGCAGCCCGCGACAGGGGGGTAATGAAAAACTGTTTTTT	CASSPRQGGNEKLFF
TRBV6-1	TRBD2	TRBJ2-1	NA	TGTGCCAGCAGTGATTGGGGACTAGCGGGGATCGATGAGCAGTTCTTC	CASSDWGLAGIDEQFF
TRBV29-1	NA	TRBJ1-2	NA	TGCAGCGCCCCTCTTGTGCCGCGGGGCGGGTGCACCTTC	CSAPLVPRGGCTF
TRBV28	NA	TRBJ1-5	NA	TGTGCCAGCAGGGTGACAGGCCGCAATCAGCCCCAGCATTTT	CASRVTGRNQPQHF
TRBV7-9	NA	TRBJ1-1	NA	TGTGCCAGCAGCTTAGTGGTAGGATCAGGGGCCCCTGAAGCTTTCTTT	CASSLVVGSGAPEAFF
TRBV30	TRBD1	TRBJ1-2	NA	TGTGCCTGGAGGGAGACAGGGGATGGCTACACCTTC	CAWRETGDGYTF
TRBV12-3/TRBV12-4	NA	TRBJ1-1	once	TGTGCCAGCAGTCCGAGGGGAGGCGCTGAAGCTTTCTTT	CASSPRGGAEAFF
TRBV6-2/TRBV6-3	NA	TRBJ2-7	few	TGTGCCAGCAGCCGAACGGACATATCGAACGAGCAGTACTTC	CASSRTDISNEQYF
TRBV24-1	TRBD1	TRBJ2-2	NA	TGTGCCACCAGTGATTTCGACAGGGGGCTGGGGGACACCGGGGAGCTGTTTTTT	CATSDFDRGLGDTGELFF
TRBV30	TRBD1	TRBJ1-5	NA	TGTGCCTGGAGTCTCCTTGACAGGGAAAATCAGCCCCAGCATTTT	CAWSLLDRENQPQHF
TRBV7-6	NA	TRBJ1-1	NA	TGTGCCAGCAGCTTAGCGCAGTACACTGAAGCTTTCTTT	CASSLAQYTEAFF
TRBV7-2	NA	TRBJ1-5	NA	TGTGCCAGCAGCCCAGGGACTTTAAGCGGGCCCCAGCATTTT	CASSPGTLSGPQHF
TRBV14	TRBD1	TRBJ2-7	NA	TGTGCCAGCAGCCACCCCGGGACAGGGCCGTACGAGCAGTACTTC	CASSHPGTGPYEQYF
TRBV4-1	NA	TRBJ1-1	NA	TGCGCCAGCAGCCAAGAAATCAGCGTGAACACTGAAGCTTTCTTT	CASSQEISVNTEAFF
TRBV27	NA	TRBJ2-3	few	TGTGCCAGCAGTTTAAGGGGCCCCCAGTTCACAGATACGCAGTATTTT	CASSLRGPQFTDTQYF
TRBV2	TRBD1	TRBJ2-7	NA	TGTGCCAGCAGTAGACAGGGTTGGGACGAGCAGTACTTC	CASSRQGWDEQYF
TRBV28	NA	TRBJ1-4	once	TGTGCCACCGGGAAAGGAGGGTTTAACGAAAAACTGTTTTTT	CATGKGGFNEKLFF
TRBV7-2	NA	TRBJ2-2	NA	TGTGCCAGCAGCTCTAGCGCGGTCACCGGGGAGCTGTTTTTT	CASSSSAVTGELFF
TRBV29-1	TRBD1	TRBJ1-1	once	TGCAGCGTTTCGAGACAGGGGGACACTGAAGCTTTCTTT	CSVSRQGDTEAFF
TRBV7-9	NA	TRBJ1-5	few	TGTGCCCCGCCCCGTGTGGGGGCCCTTGGGGATCAGCCCCAGCATTTT	CAPPRVGALGDQPQHF
TRBV6-5	NA	TRBJ1-1	NA	TGTGCCAGCAGTTACGACAGGTTGAACACTGAAGCTTTCTTT	CASSYDRLNTEAFF
TRBV3-1/TRBV3-2	TRBD1	TRBJ2-2	NA	TGTGCCAGCAGCCACATACAGGGGTCCACCGGGGAGCTGTTTTTT	CASSHIQGSTGELFF
TRBV4-1	NA	TRBJ2-7	NA	TGCGCCAGCAGCCTAGGCCCTGTCGAGGGCGAGCAGTACTTC	CASSLGPVEGEQYF
TRBV27	TRBD2	TRBJ2-1	NA	TGTGCCAGCAGACGAGGACTAGCGGGAGATAGGATGTTCTTC	CASRRGLAGDRMFF
TRBV6-4	NA	TRBJ2-2	few	TGTGCCAGCAGTGCAGGCAGCTTCACCGGGGAGCTGTTTTTT	CASSAGSFTGELFF
TRBV5-4	NA	TRBJ1-2	NA	TGTGCCAGCAGCTTGGGACAGCAGTATGGCTACACCTTC	CASSLGQQYGYTF
TRBV9	TRBD1	TRBJ1-1	NA	TGTGCCAGCAGCGGGCCCGGGACAGGGAACACTGAAGCTTTCTTT	CASSGPGTGNTEAFF
TRBV4-1	NA	TRBJ2-1	NA	TGCGCCAGCAGCCAAGGCCCCGGGGATGAGCAGTTCTTC	CASSQGPGDEQFF
TRBV5-1	NA	TRBJ1-1	NA	TGCGCCAGCAGCCTCCCCAAGGGGGGGGGAGATACTGAAGCTTTCTTT	CASSLPKGGGDTEAFF
TRBV5-1	TRBD1	TRBJ1-2	NA	TGCGCCAGCGGGACGATGACAGGGGTCGGCTACACCTTC	CASGTMTGVGYTF
TRBV9	TRBD2	TRBJ2-2	NA	TGTGCCAGCAGCGTAGGGACTAGCGGGAGATTGAGCACCGGGGAGCTGTTTTTT	CASSVGTSGRLSTGELFF
TRBV18	NA	TRBJ2-7	NA	TGTGCCAGCTCACCAGCACAGGGTTCGAGCGAGCAGTACTTC	CASSPAQGSSEQYF
TRBV24-1	TRBD2	TRBJ2-5	NA	TGTGCCACCAGTGACCCTGGACTAGCGGGAGTTGATCCGCGAGAGACCCAGTACTTC	CATSDPGLAGVDPRETQYF
TRBV21-1	NA	TRBJ2-7	NA	TGTGCCAGCAGCAAACGTAGGGGGGGAAACTACGAGCAGTACTTC	CASSKRRGGNYEQYF
TRBV6-5	TRBD2	TRBJ2-7	NA	TGTGCCAGCAGTATTTCCGGGACTAGTCGAGAGCAGTACTTC	CASSISGTSREQYF
TRBV7-9	TRBD2	TRBJ2-1	NA	TGTGCCCTCCTTACGAAGCGGGAGATTCTTAATGAGCAGTTCTTC	CALLTKREILNEQFF
TRBV6-5	TRBD1	TRBJ1-4	NA	TGTGCCAGCAGCTGGACGACAGGGTTCGAAAAACTGTTTTTT	CASSWTTGFEKLFF
TRBV6-2/TRBV6-3	NA	TRBJ1-5	NA	TGTGCCAGCAGTTTTGGAGGGTCAAATACCAATCAGCCCCAGCATTTT	CASSFGGSNTNQPQHF
TRBV7-6	NA	TRBJ2-5	NA	TGTGCCAGCAGCCGCGGGGGCGAATCCCAAGAGACCCAGTACTTC	CASSRGGESQETQYF
TRBV5-4	NA	TRBJ1-2	NA	TGTGCCAGCAGCGGCAGAGGACAGAACTATGGCTACACCTTC	CASSGRGQNYGYTF